This T cell receptor (beta chain) was sequenced during a study of OX40 agonist ivuxolimab in advanced cancers. Only in-frame clones appear in the TCRdb table, and some are missing; sequencing was by immunoSEQ multiplex PCR. The sample shows tens of thousands of clones, approximately 83% of them seen only once. V gave up 0 bases and J gave up 10 bases, with 9 bases separating them. The CDR3 is made up of 12 amino acids. CDR1 and CDR2 from the germline V gene are SGHNT and YYREEE (reference sequence). This sequence was found in an adult with an advanced solid tumor such as melanoma, head and neck, liver or kidney cancer. V and J are TRBV5-4 and TRBJ2-3; D might be TRBD1 or TRBD2, each matching 5 bases. The starting material was CD4+ or CD8+ T cells sorted from blood, obtained in a trial of the OX40 agonist ivuxolimab. CDR3 coding DNA: TGTGCCAGCAGCTTGGGGGGGTGGGCGCAGTATTTT. Protein: CASSLGGWAQYF.